This paragraph covers one T cell receptor beta chain sequence. The data were taken from a study of T cells in Graves' hyperthyroidism and ophthalmopathy. Graves' hyperthyroidism is called stable when ophthalmopathy does not progress within 18 months. Amplified TCR beta CDR3 regions came from RNA transcripts. During a first-round RT-PCR of the TCR CDR3, the HTBI primer set was used. TCRdb re-called the multiplex PCR reads through MiXCR, storing one row per CDR3 protein. The repertoire has approximately 420,000 distinct CDR3 sequences, just under 15% of them found once; the top ten carry around a third. The V segment lost 4 bases and the J segment 4 bases; nucleotides outside the gene matches: 12. CDR3 length: 18 residues. In germline, CDR1 is SGHAT, CDR2 FQNNGV.

The receptor's source is a woman younger than 45 with Graves' hyperthyroidism. Sequencing was done on a sample of blood. The V gene is TRBV11-2, the J gene TRBJ2-3; 12 bases match TRBD2. The DNA for the CDR3 is TGTGCCAGCAGCTCGACTAGCGGGAGTACGTTGGTACCAGATACGCAGTATTTT. It specifies CASSSTSGSTLVPDTQYF.